What follows is one TCR beta chain and its context. This sample was included in a study of T cells after yellow fever vaccination. Study context: Fractions of limited cellularity were prepared by means of SMART-Seq v4 Ultra Low Input.

This CDR3 is 12 amino acids long. V was pared by 2 bases and J by 5 bases, with 6 bases between. Germline V gene sequence: CDR1 SGHDT, CDR2 YYEEEE. By 5'RACE template switching, TCR cDNA was produced, with a universal primer site and UMIs added in the process. TCRdb redid the calling of the 5' RACE reads with MiXCR, one entry per CDR3 protein. The data show roughly 330,000 distinct CDR3 sequences, with under 5% seen just once and 24% held by the top ten. Source: PBMCs, taken 5 days after the yellow fever booster vaccination. This receptor was taken from a man between 18 and 35 years old who received the YFV17D yellow fever vaccine. This sequence joins TRBV5-6 and TRBJ2-3; unclear D gene. The chain's CDR3 is CASSFPQDTQYF. The CDR3 bases are TGTGCCAGCAGCTTCCCACAAGATACGCAGTATTTT. The full variable domain, its missing parts supplied by reference TRBV5-6 and TRBJ2-3, is DAGVTQSPTHLIKTRGQQVTLRCSPKSGHDTVSWYQQALGQGPQFIFQYYEEEERQRGNFPDRFSGHQFPNYSSELNVNALLLGDSALYLCASSFPQDTQYFGPGTRLTVL.